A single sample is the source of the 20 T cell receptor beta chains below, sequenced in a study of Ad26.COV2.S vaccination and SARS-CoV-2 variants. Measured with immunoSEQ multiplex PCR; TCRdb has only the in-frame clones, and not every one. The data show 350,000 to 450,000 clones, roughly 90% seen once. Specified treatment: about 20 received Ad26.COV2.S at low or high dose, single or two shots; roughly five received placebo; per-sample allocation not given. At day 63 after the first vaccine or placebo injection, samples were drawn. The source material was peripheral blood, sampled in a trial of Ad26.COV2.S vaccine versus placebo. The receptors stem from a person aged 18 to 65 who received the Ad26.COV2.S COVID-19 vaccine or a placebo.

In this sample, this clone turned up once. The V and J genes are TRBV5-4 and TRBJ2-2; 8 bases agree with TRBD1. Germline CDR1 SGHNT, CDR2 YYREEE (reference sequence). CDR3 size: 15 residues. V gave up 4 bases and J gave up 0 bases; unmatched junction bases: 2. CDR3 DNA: TGTGCCAGCAGCCACAGGGGGACGAACACCGGGGAGCTGTTTTTT. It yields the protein CASSHRGTNTGELFF.

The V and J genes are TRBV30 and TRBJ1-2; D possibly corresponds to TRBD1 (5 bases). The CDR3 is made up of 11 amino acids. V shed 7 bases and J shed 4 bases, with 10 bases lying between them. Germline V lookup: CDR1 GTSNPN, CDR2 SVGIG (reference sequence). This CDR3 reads CASQGVYGYTF. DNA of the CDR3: TGTGCCTCCCAGGGCGTCTATGGCTACACCTTC. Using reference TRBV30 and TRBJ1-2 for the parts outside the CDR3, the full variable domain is SQTIHQWPATLVQPVGSPLSLECTVEGTSNPNLYWYRQAAGRGLQLLFYSVGIGQISSEVPQNLSASRPQDRQFILSSKKLLLSDSGFYLCASQGVYGYTFGSGTRLTVV.

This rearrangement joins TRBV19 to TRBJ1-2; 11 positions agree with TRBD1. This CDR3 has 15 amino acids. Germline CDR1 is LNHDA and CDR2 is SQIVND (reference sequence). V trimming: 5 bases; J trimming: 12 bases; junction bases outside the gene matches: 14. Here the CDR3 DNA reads TGTGCCAGTAGTCCCCCCGGGACAGGGGGAACGATAAACACCTTC. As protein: CASSPPGTGGTINTF.

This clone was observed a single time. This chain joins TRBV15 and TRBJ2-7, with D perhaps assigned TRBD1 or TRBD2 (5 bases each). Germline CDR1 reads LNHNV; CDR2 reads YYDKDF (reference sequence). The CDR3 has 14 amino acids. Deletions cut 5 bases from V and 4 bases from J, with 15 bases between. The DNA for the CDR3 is TGTGCCACCAGCGTCCGGGACCCGGAATACGAGCAGTACTTC. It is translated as CATSVRDPEYEQYF.

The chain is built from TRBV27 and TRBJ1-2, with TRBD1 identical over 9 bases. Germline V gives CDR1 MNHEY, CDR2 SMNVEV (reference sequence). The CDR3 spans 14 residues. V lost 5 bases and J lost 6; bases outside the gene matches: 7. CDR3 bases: TGTGCCAGCAGTGACGCCGGGACAGGGAATGGCTACACCTTC. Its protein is CASSDAGTGNGYTF.

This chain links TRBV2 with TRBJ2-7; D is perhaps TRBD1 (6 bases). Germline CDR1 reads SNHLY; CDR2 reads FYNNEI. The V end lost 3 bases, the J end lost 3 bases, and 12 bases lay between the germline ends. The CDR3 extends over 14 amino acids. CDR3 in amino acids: CASSDPGERYEQYF. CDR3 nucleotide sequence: TGTGCCAGCAGTGACCCAGGGGAGCGCTACGAGCAGTACTTC.

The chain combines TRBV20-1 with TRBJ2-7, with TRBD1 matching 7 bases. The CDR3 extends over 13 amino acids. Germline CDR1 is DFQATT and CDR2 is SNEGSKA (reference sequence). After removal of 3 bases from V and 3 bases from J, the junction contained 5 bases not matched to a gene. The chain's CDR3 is CSASSDRDYEQYF. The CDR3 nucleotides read TGCAGTGCTAGTAGTGACAGGGACTACGAGCAGTACTTC.

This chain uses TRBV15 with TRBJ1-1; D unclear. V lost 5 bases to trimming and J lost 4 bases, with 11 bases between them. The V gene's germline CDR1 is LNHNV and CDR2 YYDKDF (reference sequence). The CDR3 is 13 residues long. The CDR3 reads CATSRSDVTEAFF. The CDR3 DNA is TGTGCCACCAGCCGTTCAGATGTCACTGAAGCTTTCTTT.

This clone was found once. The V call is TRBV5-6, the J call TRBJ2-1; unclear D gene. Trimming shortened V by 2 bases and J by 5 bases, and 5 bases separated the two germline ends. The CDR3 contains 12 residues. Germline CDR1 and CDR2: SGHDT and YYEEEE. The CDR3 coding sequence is TGTGCCAGCAGCTTCGGCAACAATGAGCAGTTCTTC. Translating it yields CASSFGNNEQFF. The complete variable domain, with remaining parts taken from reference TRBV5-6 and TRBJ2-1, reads DAGVTQSPTHLIKTRGQQVTLRCSPKSGHDTVSWYQQALGQGPQFIFQYYEEEERQRGNFPDRFSGHQFPNYSSELNVNALLLGDSALYLCASSFGNNEQFFGPGTRLTVL.

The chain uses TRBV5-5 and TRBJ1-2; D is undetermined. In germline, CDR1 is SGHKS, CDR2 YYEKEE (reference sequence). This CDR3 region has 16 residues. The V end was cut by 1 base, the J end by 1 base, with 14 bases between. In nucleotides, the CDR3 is TGTGCCAGCAGCTTGTTGCCAGAGGCCTTTAACTATGGCTACACCTTC. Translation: CASSLLPEAFNYGYTF.

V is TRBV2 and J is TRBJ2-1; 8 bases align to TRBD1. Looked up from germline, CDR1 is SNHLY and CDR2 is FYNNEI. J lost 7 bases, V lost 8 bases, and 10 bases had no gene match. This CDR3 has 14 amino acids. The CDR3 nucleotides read TGTGCCAGCGGAGGACAGGGCGTTTTGAATGAGCAGTTCTTC. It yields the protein CASGGQGVLNEQFF.

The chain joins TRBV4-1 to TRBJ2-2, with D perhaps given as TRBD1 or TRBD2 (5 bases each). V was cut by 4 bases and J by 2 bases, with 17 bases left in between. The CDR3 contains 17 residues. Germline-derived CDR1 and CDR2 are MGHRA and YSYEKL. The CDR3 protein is CASSPERTQPNTGELFF. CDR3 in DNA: TGCGCCAGCAGCCCAGAGCGGACACAACCAAACACCGGGGAGCTGTTTTTT.

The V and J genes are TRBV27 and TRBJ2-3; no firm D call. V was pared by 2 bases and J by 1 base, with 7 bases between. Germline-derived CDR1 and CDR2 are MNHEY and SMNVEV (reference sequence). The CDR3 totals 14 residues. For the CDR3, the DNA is TGTGCCAGCAGTTTAGGGTTACGCACAGATACGCAGTATTTT. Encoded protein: CASSLGLRTDTQYF.

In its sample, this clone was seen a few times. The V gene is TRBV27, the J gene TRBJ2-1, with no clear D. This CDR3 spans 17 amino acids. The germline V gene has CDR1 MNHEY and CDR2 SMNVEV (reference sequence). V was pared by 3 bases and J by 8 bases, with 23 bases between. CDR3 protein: CASSFPPLARNGDEQFF. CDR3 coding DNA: TGTGCCAGCAGTTTCCCCCCCTTAGCAAGGAACGGCGATGAGCAGTTCTTC.

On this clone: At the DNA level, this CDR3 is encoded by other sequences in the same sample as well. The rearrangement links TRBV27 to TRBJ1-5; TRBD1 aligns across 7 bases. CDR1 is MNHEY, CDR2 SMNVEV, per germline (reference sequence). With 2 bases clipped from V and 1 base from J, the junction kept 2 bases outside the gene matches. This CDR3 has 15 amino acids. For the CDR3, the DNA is TGTGCCAGCAGTTTAAGGGGGCTCAGCAATCAGCCCCAGCATTTT. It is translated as CASSLRGLSNQPQHF.

In DNA form, the CDR3 reads TGTGCCATCAGGAGAGGGACTAGCGTTGGCTCCTACGAGCAGTACTTC. Its translation: CAIRRGTSVGSYEQYF. The chain combines TRBV10-3 with TRBJ2-7; 10 bases agree with TRBD2. The CDR3 has 16 residues. The germline CDR1 and CDR2 sequences are ENHRY and SYGVKD. J was trimmed by 0 bases and V by 6 bases; bases with no gene match: 8.

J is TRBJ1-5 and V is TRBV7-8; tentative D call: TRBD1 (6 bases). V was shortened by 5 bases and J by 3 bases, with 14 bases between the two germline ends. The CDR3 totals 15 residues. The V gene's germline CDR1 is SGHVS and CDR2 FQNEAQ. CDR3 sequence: CASSPGVSPNQPQHF. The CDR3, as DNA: TGTGCCAGCAGCCCAGGGGTCTCCCCCAATCAGCCCCAGCATTTT.

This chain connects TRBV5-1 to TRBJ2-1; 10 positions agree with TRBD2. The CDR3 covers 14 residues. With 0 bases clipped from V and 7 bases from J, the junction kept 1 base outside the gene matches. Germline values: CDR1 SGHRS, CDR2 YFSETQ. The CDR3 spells CASSLELAGNEQFF. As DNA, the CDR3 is TGCGCCAGCAGCTTGGAACTAGCGGGGAATGAGCAGTTCTTC.

The CDR3 nucleotides read TGCGCCACCAAGGAGACACCGAACACCGGGGAGCTGTTTTTT. This gives the protein CATKETPNTGELFF. J is TRBJ2-2 and V is TRBV10-1; no reliable D call. The V gene's germline CDR1 is WNHNN and CDR2 SYGVQD (reference sequence). V dropped 10 bases and J dropped 0 bases, with 12 bases sitting between them. The CDR3 is 14 residues long.

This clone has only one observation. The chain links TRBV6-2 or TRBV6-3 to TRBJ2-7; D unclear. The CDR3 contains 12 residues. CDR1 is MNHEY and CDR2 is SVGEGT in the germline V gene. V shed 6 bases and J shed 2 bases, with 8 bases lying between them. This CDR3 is CASSPLTYEQYF. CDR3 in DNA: TGTGCCAGCAGCCCCTTAACCTACGAGCAGTACTTC.